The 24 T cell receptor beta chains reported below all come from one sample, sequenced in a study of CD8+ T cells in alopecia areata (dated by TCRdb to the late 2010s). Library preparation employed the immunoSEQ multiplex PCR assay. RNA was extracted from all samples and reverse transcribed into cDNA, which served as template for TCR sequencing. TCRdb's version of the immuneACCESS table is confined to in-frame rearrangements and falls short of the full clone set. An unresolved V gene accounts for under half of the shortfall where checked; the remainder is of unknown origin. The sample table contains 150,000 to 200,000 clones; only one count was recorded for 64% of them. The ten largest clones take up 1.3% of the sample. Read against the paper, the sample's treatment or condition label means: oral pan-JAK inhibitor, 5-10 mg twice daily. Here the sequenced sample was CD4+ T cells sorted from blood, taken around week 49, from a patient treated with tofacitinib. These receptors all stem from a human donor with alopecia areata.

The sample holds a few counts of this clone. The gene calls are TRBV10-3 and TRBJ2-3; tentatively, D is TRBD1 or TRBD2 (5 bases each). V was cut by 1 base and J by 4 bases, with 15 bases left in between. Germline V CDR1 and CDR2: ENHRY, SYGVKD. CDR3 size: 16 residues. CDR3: CAISEWPRGQADTQYF. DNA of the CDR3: TGTGCCATCAGTGAGTGGCCCCGGGGCCAGGCAGATACGCAGTATTTT.

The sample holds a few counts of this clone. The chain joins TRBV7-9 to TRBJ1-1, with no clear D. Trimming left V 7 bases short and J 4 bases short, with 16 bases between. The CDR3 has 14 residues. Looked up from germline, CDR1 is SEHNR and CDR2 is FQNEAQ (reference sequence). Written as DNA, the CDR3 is TGTGCCAGCACCCCCGGTCCTCCTGGCACTGAAGCTTTCTTT. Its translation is CASTPGPPGTEAFF. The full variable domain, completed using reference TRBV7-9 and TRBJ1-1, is DTGVSQNPRHKITKRGQNVTFRCDPISEHNRLYWYRQTLGQGPEFLTYFQNEAQLEKSRLLSDRFSAERPKGSFSTLEIQRTEQGDSAMYLCASTPGPPGTEAFFGQGTRLTVV.

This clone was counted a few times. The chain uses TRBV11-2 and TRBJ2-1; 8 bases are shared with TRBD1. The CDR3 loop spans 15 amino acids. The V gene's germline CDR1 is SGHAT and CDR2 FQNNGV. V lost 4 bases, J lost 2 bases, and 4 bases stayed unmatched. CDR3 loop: CASSSDRGPYNEQFF. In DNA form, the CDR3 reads TGTGCCAGCAGCTCCGACAGGGGTCCCTACAATGAGCAGTTCTTC.

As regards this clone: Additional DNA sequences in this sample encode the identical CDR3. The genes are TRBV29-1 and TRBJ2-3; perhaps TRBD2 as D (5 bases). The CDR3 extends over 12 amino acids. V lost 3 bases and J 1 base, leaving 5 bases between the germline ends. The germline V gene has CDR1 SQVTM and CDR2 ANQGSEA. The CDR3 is CSVDGGTDTQYF. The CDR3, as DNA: TGCAGCGTTGACGGGGGCACAGATACGCAGTATTTT.

In DNA form, the CDR3 reads TGCAGCGTTGTACGGCAGGGAGTAGAAGCTTTCTTT. Protein sequence: CSVVRQGVEAFF. The chain couples TRBV29-1 to TRBJ1-1; D is possibly TRBD1 (5 bases). The V and J ends lost 4 bases and 8 bases respectively, with 14 bases between them. Germline V gene lookup returns CDR1 SQVTM and CDR2 ANQGSEA. This CDR3 contains 12 residues.

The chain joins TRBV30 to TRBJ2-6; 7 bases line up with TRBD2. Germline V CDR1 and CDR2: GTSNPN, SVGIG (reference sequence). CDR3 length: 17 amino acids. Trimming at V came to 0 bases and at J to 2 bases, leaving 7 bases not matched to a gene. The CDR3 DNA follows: TGTGCCTGGAGTGTCTGGGGAGGGACTACTGGGGCCAACGTCCTGACTTTC. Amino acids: CAWSVWGGTTGANVLTF.

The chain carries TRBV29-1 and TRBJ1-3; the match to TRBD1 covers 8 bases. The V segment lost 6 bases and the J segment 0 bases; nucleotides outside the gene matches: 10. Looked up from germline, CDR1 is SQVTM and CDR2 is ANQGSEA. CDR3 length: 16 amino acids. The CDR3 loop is CSVRTDRGSSGNTIYF. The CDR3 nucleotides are TGCAGCGTCCGAACTGACAGGGGAAGCTCTGGAAACACCATATATTTT.

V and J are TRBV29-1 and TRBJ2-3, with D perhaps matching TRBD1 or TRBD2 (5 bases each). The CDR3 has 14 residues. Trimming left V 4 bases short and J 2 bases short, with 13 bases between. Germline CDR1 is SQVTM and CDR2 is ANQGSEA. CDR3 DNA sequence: TGCAGCGTTGGAGGGGCTTTGACCACAGATACGCAGTATTTT. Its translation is CSVGGALTTDTQYF.

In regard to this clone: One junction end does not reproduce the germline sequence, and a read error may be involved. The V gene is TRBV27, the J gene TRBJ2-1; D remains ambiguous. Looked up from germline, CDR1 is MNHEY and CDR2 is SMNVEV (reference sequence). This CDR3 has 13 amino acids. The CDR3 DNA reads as TGTGCCAGCACCCCCGACTCCCACAATGAGCAGTTCTTC. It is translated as CASTPDSHNEQFF.

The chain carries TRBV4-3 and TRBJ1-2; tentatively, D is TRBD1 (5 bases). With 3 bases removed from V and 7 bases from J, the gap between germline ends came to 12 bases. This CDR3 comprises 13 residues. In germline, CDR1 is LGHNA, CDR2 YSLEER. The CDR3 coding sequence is TGCGCCAGCAGCCATAGGGGAAAAGGTGGCTACACCTTC. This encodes CASSHRGKGGYTF.

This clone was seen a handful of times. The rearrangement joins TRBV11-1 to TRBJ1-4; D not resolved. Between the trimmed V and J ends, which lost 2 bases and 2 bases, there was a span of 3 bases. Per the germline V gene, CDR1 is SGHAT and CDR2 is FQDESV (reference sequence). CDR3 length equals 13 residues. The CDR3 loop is CASSLSTNEKLFF. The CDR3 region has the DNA TGTGCCAGCAGCTTATCGACTAATGAAAAACTGTTTTTT.

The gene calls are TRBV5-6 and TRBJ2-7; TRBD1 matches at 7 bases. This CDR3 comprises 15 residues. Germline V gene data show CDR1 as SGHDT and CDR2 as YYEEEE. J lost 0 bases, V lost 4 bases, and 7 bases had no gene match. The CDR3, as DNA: TGTGCCAGCAGCCAGTCCGGGACAGCCTCCTACGAGCAGTACTTC. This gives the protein CASSQSGTASYEQYF.

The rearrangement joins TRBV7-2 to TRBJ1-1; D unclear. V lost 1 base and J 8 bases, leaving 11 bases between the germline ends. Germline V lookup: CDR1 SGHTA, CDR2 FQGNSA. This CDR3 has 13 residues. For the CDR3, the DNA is TGTGCCAGCAGCTTAGTAGGGAGAGGGGAAGCTTTCTTT. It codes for CASSLVGRGEAFF.

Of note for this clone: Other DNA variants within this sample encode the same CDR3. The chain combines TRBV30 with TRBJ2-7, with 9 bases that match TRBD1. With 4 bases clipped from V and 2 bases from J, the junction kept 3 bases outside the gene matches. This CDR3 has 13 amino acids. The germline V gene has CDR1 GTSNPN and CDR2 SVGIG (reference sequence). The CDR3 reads CAWTGQGTYEQYF. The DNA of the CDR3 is TGTGCCTGGACGGGACAGGGAACCTACGAGCAGTACTTC. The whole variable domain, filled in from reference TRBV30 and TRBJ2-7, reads SQTIHQWPATLVQPVGSPLSLECTVEGTSNPNLYWYRQAAGRGLQLLFYSVGIGQISSEVPQNLSASRPQDRQFILSSKKLLLSDSGFYLCAWTGQGTYEQYFGPGTRLTVT.

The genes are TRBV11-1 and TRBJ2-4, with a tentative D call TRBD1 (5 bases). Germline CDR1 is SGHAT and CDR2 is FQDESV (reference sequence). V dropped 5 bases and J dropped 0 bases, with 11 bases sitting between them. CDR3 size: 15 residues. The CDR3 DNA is TGTGCCAGCAGCCCCCCAGGGATAGCCAAAAACATTCAGTACTTC. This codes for CASSPPGIAKNIQYF.

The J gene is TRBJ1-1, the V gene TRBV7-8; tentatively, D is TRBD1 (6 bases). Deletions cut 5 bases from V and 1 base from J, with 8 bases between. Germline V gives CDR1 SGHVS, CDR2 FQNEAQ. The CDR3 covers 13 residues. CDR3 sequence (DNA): TGTGCCAGCAGCGCCAGGGGGAACACTGAAGCTTTCTTT. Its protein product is CASSARGNTEAFF.

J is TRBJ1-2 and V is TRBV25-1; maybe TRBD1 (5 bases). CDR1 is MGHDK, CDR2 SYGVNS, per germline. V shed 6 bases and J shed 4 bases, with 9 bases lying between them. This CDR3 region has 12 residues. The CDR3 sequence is CASRQDAYGYTF. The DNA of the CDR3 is TGTGCCAGCAGACAGGATGCCTATGGCTACACCTTC.

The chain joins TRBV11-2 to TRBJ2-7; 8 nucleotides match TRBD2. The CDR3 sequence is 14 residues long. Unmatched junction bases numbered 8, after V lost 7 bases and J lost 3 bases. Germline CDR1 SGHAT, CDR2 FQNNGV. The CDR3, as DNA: TGTGCCAGCACCGCCTCGGGACTAGGCTACGAGCAGTACTTC. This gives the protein CASTASGLGYEQYF.

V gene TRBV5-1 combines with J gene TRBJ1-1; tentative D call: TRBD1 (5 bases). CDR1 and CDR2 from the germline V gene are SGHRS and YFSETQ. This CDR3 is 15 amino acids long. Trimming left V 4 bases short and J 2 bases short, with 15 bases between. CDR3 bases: TGCGCCAGCAGCCCGGGACGGAGAGTAAACACTGAAGCTTTCTTT. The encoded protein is CASSPGRRVNTEAFF. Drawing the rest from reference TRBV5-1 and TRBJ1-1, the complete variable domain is KAGVTQTPRYLIKTRGQQVTLSCSPISGHRSVSWYQQTPGQGLQFLFEYFSETQRNKGNFPGRFSGRQFSNSRSEMNVSTLELGDSALYLCASSPGRRVNTEAFFGQGTRLTVV.

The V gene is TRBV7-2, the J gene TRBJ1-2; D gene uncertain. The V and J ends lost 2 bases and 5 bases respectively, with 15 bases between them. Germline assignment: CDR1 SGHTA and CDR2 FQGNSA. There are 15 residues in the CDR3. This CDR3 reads CASSLTRAVGYGYTF. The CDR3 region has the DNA TGTGCCAGCAGCTTAACCCGGGCGGTAGGGTATGGCTACACCTTC.

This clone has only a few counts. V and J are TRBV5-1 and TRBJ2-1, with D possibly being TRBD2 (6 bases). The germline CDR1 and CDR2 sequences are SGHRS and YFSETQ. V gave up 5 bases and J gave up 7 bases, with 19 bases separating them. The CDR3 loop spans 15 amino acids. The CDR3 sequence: CASRAEGSPANEQFF. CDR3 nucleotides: TGCGCCAGCAGAGCGGAGGGTAGTCCCGCGAATGAGCAGTTCTTC.

CDR3 nucleotides: TGCGCCAGCAGCCATGCACAGGGCTACGAGCAGTACTTC. This translates into CASSHAQGYEQYF. The V call is TRBV4-3, the J call TRBJ2-7; weak D call: TRBD1 (6 bases). Germline values: CDR1 LGHNA, CDR2 YSLEER. The CDR3 consists of 13 residues. The V and J ends lost 3 bases and 3 bases respectively, with 9 bases between them.

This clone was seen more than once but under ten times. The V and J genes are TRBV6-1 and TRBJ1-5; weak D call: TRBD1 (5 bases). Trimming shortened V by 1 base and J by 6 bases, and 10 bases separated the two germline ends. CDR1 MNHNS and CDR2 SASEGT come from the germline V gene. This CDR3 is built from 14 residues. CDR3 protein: CASSEVGGAQPQHF. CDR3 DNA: TGTGCCAGCAGTGAAGTGGGGGGAGCTCAGCCCCAGCATTTT.

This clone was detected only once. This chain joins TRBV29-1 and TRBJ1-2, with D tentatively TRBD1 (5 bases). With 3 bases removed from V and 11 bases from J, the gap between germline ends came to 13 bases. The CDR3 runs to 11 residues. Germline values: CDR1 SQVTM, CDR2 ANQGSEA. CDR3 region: CSVDGAALYTF. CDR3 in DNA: TGCAGCGTTGATGGGGCAGCTCTATACACCTTC. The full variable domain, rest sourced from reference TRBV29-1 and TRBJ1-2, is SAVISQKPSRDICQRGTSLTIQCQVDSQVTMMFWYRQQPGQSLTLIATANQGSEATYESGFVIDKFPISRPNLTFSTLTVSNMSPEDSSIYLCSVDGAALYTFGSGTRLTVV.